A single sample is the source of the 8 T cell receptor beta chains below, sequenced in a study of shared clonotypes between healthy human individuals. Clones were sequenced by immunoSEQ multiplex PCR, and TCRdb holds only the in-frame ones, with some missing. The table includes about 380,000 clones, approximately 96% detected once. The source material was memory CD8+ T cells sorted from blood. Subset denoted: CD45RO+ cells pooled with CCR7-negative TemRA cells. These receptors were obtained from a man aged 25 to 40 in good health.

Here the CDR3 reads CASQDSLSYEQYF. The CDR3, as DNA: TGTGCCAGTCAGGACTCACTCTCCTACGAGCAGTACTTC. The genes are TRBV18 and TRBJ2-7, with TRBD2 as a possible D gene (5 bases). In germline, CDR1 is KGHSH, CDR2 LQKENI. V was shortened by 9 bases and J by 0 bases, with 12 bases between the two germline ends. CDR3 size: 13 residues.

This chain joins TRBV20-1 and TRBJ1-2; D is undetermined. The germline CDR1 and CDR2 sequences are DFQATT and SNEGSKA (reference sequence). Trimming removed 4 bases from V and 7 bases from J, with 4 bases in between. The CDR3 is made up of 9 amino acids. The DNA of the CDR3 is TGCAGTGCTACTCGTGGCTACACCTTC. Protein: CSATRGYTF.

The chain has TRBV7-9 and TRBJ2-6; D ambiguous. The CDR3 runs to 15 residues. Trimming stripped 5 bases from V and 2 bases from J, with 10 bases between. The germline gives CDR1 SEHNR, CDR2 FQNEAQ (reference sequence). The CDR3 nucleotides read TGTGCCAGCAGCAAAACAGCTCCTGGGGCCAACGTCCTGACTTTC. This codes for CASSKTAPGANVLTF.

The V and J genes are TRBV29-1 and TRBJ2-2; D unresolved. The CDR3 contains 14 residues. V shed 3 bases and J shed 3 bases, with 11 bases lying between them. The germline V gene encodes CDR1 SQVTM and CDR2 ANQGSEA. CDR3: CSVDHGWDTGELFF. CDR3 nucleotide sequence: TGCAGCGTTGATCACGGGTGGGACACCGGGGAGCTGTTTTTT.

This clone was seen a single time. The rearrangement links TRBV5-1 to TRBJ1-1; D possibly corresponds to TRBD1 (6 bases). The CDR3 contains 15 residues. From germline, CDR1 is SGHRS and CDR2 YFSETQ. Trimming took 4 bases from V and 1 from J, leaving 14 bases between them. The CDR3 DNA reads TGCGCCAGCAGCCCACAGGGAGGGTGGAACACTGAAGCTTTCTTT. Translation: CASSPQGGWNTEAFF.

This chain uses TRBV5-6 with TRBJ2-6; D gene ambiguous. The V end was cut by 1 base, the J end by 4 bases, with 6 bases between. Per germline, CDR1 SGHDT and CDR2 YYEEEE. This CDR3 comprises 14 residues. The CDR3 sequence is CASSLKTGANVLTF. The CDR3 coding sequence is TGTGCCAGCAGCTTGAAGACCGGGGCCAACGTCCTGACTTTC.

The count of this clone is one. The J gene is TRBJ2-3, the V gene TRBV7-6, with TRBD2 as a possible D gene (6 bases). V was shortened by 5 bases and J by 4 bases, with 16 bases between the two germline ends. Germline V gives CDR1 SGHVS, CDR2 FNYEAQ. The CDR3 is 15 amino acids. The CDR3 coding sequence is TGTGCCAGCAGCGGCGGGACCGGGCGGGCAGATACGCAGTATTTT. Its translation is CASSGGTGRADTQYF.

As regards this clone: Relative to the germline gene, one junction end is altered; a read error may explain this. In the same sample, other DNA sequences code for this CDR3. The chain couples TRBV5-1 to TRBJ2-1, with no clear D. CDR1 and CDR2 (germline): SGHRS, YFSETQ. CDR3 size: 15 residues. For the CDR3, the DNA is TGCGCCAGCAGCTTGGAACGATTCTCCTACAATGAACAGTTCTTC. The encoded protein is CASSLERFSYNEQFF.